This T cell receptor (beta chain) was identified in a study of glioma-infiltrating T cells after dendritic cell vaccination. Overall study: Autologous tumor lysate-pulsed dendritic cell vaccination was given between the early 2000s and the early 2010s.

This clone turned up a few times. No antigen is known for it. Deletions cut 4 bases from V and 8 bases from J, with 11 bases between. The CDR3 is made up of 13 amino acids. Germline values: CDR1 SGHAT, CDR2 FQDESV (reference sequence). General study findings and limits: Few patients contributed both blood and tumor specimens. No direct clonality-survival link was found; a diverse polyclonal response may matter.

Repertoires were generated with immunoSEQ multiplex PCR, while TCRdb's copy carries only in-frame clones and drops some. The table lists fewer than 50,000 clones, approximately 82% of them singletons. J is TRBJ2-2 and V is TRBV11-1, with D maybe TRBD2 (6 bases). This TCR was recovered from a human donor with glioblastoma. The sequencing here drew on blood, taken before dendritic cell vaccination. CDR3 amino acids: CASSWRGAGELFF. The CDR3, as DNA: TGTGCCAGCAGCTGGCGGGGCGCGGGGGAGCTGTTTTTT.